This record covers a single TCR beta chain. The data originate from a study of blood T cells in healthy people across ages. Combining a sample-barcoded 5' primer with a J-beta primer mix, a second PCR ran for about 6 to 12 cycles. Using its own MiXCR run on the 5' RACE reads, TCRdb lists one record per CDR3 protein. The table lists 1.5 million or so distinct CDR3 sequences, 40% to 45% of them singletons. The source is a woman aged 18 to 35 in good health. Source material: blood.

CDR3 region: CASSHRVEEQYF. The CDR3 DNA reads TGTGCCAGCAGTCACAGGGTGGAAGAGCAGTACTTC. The chain combines TRBV6-2 or TRBV6-3 with TRBJ2-4; D might be TRBD1 (6 bases). V lost 5 bases and J 13 bases, leaving 15 bases between the germline ends. The CDR3 runs to 12 residues. Germline lookup yields CDR1 MNHEY and CDR2 SVGEGT.